Listed below are T cell receptor beta chains from one sample, sequenced in a study of OX40 agonist ivuxolimab in advanced cancers. TCRdb keeps only in-frame clones here, not all; method: immunoSEQ multiplex PCR. The sample has tens of thousands of clones, approximately 93% seen once. The sample consisted of CD4+ or CD8+ T cells sorted from blood, taken in a trial of the OX40 agonist ivuxolimab. All receptors derive from an adult with an advanced solid tumor such as melanoma, head and neck, liver or kidney cancer. The CDR3 runs from the conserved cysteine through the conserved F or W.

v_call	j_call	cdr3_aa
TRBV27	TRBJ1-5	CASSLCDRGGFRDQPQHF
TRBV28	TRBJ2-3	CASSSNRYGPRSHWRGNTDTQYF
TRBV4-1	TRBJ2-7	CASSQGGTFYEQYF
TRBV5-1	TRBJ2-3	CASSSPLATGLDTQYF
TRBV5-4	TRBJ1-2	CASSRDRVYGYTF
TRBV28	TRBJ1-5	CASSPGTGGREPQHF
TRBV7-9	TRBJ2-2	CASSHSSGSSNTGELFF
TRBV5-4	TRBJ2-5	CASSLRLAGLSPQETQYF
TRBV7-2	TRBJ2-3	CASSSHGTRRGNTQYF
TRBV15	TRBJ2-1	CATSRVRGGGYNEQFF
TRBV18	TRBJ2-1	CASSPLLPGTSGNEQFF
TRBV9	TRBJ2-5	CASSVGTSTSETQYF
TRBV11-3	TRBJ2-1	CASSISGEPYNEQFF
TRBV9	TRBJ1-3	CASSVGGAISGNTIYF
TRBV27	TRBJ2-5	CASSWGGGETQYF
TRBV4-2	TRBJ2-4	CASSLGGGGNIQYF
TRBV29-1	TRBJ1-2	CSVEQYGYTF
TRBV9	TRBJ2-2	CASSVYSSPGFVGTGELFF
TRBV19	TRBJ2-3	CASSIAEIGTDTQYF
TRBV18	TRBJ1-2	CASSPPSVGQGYGYTF
TRBV7-3	TRBJ2-5	CASSLKGGTQYF
TRBV19	TRBJ1-3	CASRGTGSDLGNTIYF
TRBV10-1	TRBJ2-2	CASSERVPAVTGELFF
TRBV10-3	TRBJ1-1	CAISEFSNTEAFF
TRBV7-9	TRBJ2-5	CASSLLQGETQYF
TRBV7-2	TRBJ2-5	CASSPDRGQETQYF
TRBV25-1	TRBJ1-3	CASSEIWDRGGNTIYF
TRBV7-9	TRBJ2-2	CASSLALRGLTGELFF
TRBV27	TRBJ2-1	CASSLNGLAPYNEQFF
TRBV18	TRBJ2-7	CASSPPSGQGIGEQYF
TRBV4-1	TRBJ2-2	CASSRTSGVNTGELFF
TRBV7-2	TRBJ1-3	CASSLGLSGNTIYF
TRBV11-3	TRBJ2-2	CASSSRQVLTGELFF
TRBV7-2	TRBJ2-3	CASSLSADTQYF
TRBV28	TRBJ1-3	CATRGRSAAGNTIYF
TRBV19	TRBJ1-2	CASSPDRDYGYTF
TRBV7-3	TRBJ2-3	CASSILAGGPNTQYF
TRBV9	TRBJ2-5	CASSVEDRIGTQYF
TRBV6-5	TRBJ2-7	CASSYSPPGQGYEQYF
TRBV5-1	TRBJ2-6	CASSDRVGSGANVLTF
TRBV5-4	TRBJ2-7	CASSLRGGTYEQYF
TRBV28	TRBJ1-1	CASSLWKENTEAFF
TRBV5-4	TRBJ1-5	CASSLVGQPLHQPQHF
TRBV6-6	TRBJ2-7	CASSPRLAGAYEQYF
TRBV7-8	TRBJ1-3	CASSLEHGAGNTIYF
TRBV27	TRBJ1-5	CASRDRGLGPQHF
TRBV27	TRBJ2-1	CASSRRLAGINEQFF